The 4 T cell receptor beta chains listed next were all sequenced from one sample in a study of T cell repertoires in cytomegalovirus infection. TCRdb re-analysed the reads in MiXCR, keeping a single row per CDR3 protein. The table shows approximately 74,000 distinct CDR3 sequences, with 35% to 50% occurring only once. No cognate antigen is known for these TCRs. The material was CD8+ T cells from cultured PBMCs, obtained from culture after CMV antigen stimulation. These receptors came from a human donor in good health (CMV status not recorded). Some clones in this sample may be carry-over from other donors' samples.

The chain has TRBV6-5 and TRBJ1-1; D is possibly TRBD1 (6 bases). The CDR3 is 13 residues long. V lost 3 bases and J 4 bases, leaving 9 bases between the germline ends. Germline loops: CDR1 MNHEY, CDR2 SVGAGI. CDR3 bases: TGTGCCAGCAGTTATGGGGGCTTCACTGAAGCTTTCTTT. This codes for CASSYGGFTEAFF.

This clonotype was recorded a few times. The chain has TRBV29-1 and TRBJ2-2; D gene unclear. Germline V gene lookup returns CDR1 SQVTM and CDR2 ANQGSEA. Between the trimmed V and J ends, which lost 7 bases and 3 bases, there was a span of 9 bases. This CDR3 region has 12 residues. CDR3 coding DNA: TGCAGCGCCTTCATGTACACCGGGGAGCTGTTTTTT. The encoded protein is CSAFMYTGELFF.

The rearrangement joins TRBV6-1 to TRBJ1-5; D not certain. Germline V gene lookup returns CDR1 MNHNS and CDR2 SASEGT. This CDR3 contains 17 residues. V lost 1 base and J 0 bases, leaving 13 bases between the germline ends. CDR3 nucleotides: TGTGCCAGCAGTGAAGTCCCGACTCGGATTAGCAATCAGCCCCAGCATTTT. Protein: CASSEVPTRISNQPQHF.

This clonotype was picked up a small number of times. The rearrangement links TRBV7-2 to TRBJ1-2; TRBD1 agrees at 7 bases. Per germline, CDR1 SGHTA and CDR2 FQGNSA. This CDR3 is 13 amino acids long. With V trimmed by 3 bases and J by 4 bases, 2 bases remained unmatched. CDR3 amino acids: CASSLGQLYGYTF. CDR3 DNA: TGTGCCAGCAGCTTGGGACAGCTCTATGGCTACACCTTC.